This T cell receptor (beta chain) was identified in a study of blood T cell repertoires in COVID-19. Study-level information: Material from acute and convalescent COVID-19 was sourced from the United States, Italy and Spain.

How the authors handled the data: Amplifying reference gene primers gave estimates of nucleated cell counts. Only in-frame clones appear in the TCRdb table, and some are missing; sequencing was by immunoSEQ multiplex PCR. V and J calls and clone size are as listed in that table; D and trimming were resolved from the DNA. This sample yields roughly 340,000 clones, of which around 90% are seen a single time; 3% belongs to the top ten. This clone showed up just a few times. Germline loops: CDR1 WNHNN, CDR2 SYGVQD (reference sequence). This CDR3 region has 13 residues. V shed 6 bases and J shed 4 bases, with 9 bases lying between them.

The sample comprised peripheral blood. The chain uses TRBV10-1 and TRBJ2-2; D uncertain. This sequence originates from a woman under 40 with COVID-19, enrolled during active disease. CDR3 coding DNA: TGCGCCAGCAGGAGCCGTGGCACCGGGGAGCTGTTTTTT. It yields the protein CASRSRGTGELFF.